The T cell receptor beta chain described here comes from a study of control samples from healthy donors and cancer patients. Produced via immunoSEQ multiplex PCR; TCRdb's table is partial and in-frame only. The table records 15,000 to 20,000 clones, 84% of them present only once. V was trimmed by 4 bases and J by 5 bases, leaving 11 bases between them. Germline loops: CDR1 SEHNR, CDR2 FQNEAQ (reference sequence). This CDR3 has 13 residues. The TCR originated in a woman aged 70-85 years with lung cancer. The V gene is TRBV7-9, the J gene TRBJ1-1; tentatively, D is TRBD1 (6 bases). What was sequenced was PBMCs. CDR3 DNA sequence: TGTGCCAGCAGCTCTAGAAGGGGGACTGAAGCTTTCTTT. As protein: CASSSRRGTEAFF.